The clone carrying this T cell receptor beta chain was seen only a few times. It may be a read error: a sequence one base away is much more abundant. The germline V gene encodes CDR1 LGHNA and CDR2 YSLEER. The CDR3 runs 18 residues. This specimen belongs to a study of blood T cells in healthy people across ages. The second PCR ran about 6 to 12 cycles with a sample-barcoded 5' primer and J-beta primers. TCRdb re-analysed the 5' RACE reads in MiXCR, keeping a single row per CDR3 protein. Of about 930,000 distinct CDR3 sequences listed, roughly 29% were seen once; the top ten hold roughly 10%. The data also belong to a second study, concerning T cells of mothers and their children.

This TCR came from a woman aged 40 to 50 in good health. The sequenced material came from blood. The chain joins TRBV4-3 to TRBJ2-2, with 8 bases fitting TRBD2. The CDR3 coding sequence is TGCGCCAGCGGCCAAGATGCGGGGCTAGCGGGGAACACCGGGGAGCTGTTTTTT. Its protein product is CASGQDAGLAGNTGELFF.